Below, 13 T cell receptor beta chains from the same sample are listed, as sequenced in a study of post-analysis software for immune sequencing data. Unique molecular identifiers tagged the TCR beta cDNA libraries. TCRdb used MiXCR to reprocess the PCR reads, holding one entry per CDR3 protein. The sample lists 750,000 to 950,000 distinct CDR3 sequences; approximately 53% were seen once. These receptors have no identified antigens. Study-level findings and limits: Comparison of patients with controls showed 5 or 6 TRBV segments more frequent in patients, TRBV5-6, TRBV5-1 and TRBV20-1 among them.

The material sequenced was blood. The source is a girl between 5 and 17 years old with multiple sclerosis.

This clonotype has just a few counts. The CDR3 reads CASSPDRGGGTDTQYF. The CDR3 nucleotides are TGCGCCAGCAGCCCCGACAGGGGAGGTGGCACAGATACGCAGTATTTT. The chain employs TRBV5-1 and TRBJ2-3, with 8 bases fitting TRBD1. Germline CDR1 is SGHRS and CDR2 is YFSETQ. V was pared by 4 bases and J by 1 base, with 8 bases of the junction left unmatched. The CDR3 has 16 amino acids.

The rearrangement uses TRBV15 and TRBJ2-5; the D gene is possibly TRBD2 (6 bases). V was trimmed by 0 bases and J by 11 bases, leaving 13 bases between them. The germline V gene encodes CDR1 LNHNV and CDR2 YYDKDF (reference sequence). There are 13 residues in the CDR3. The CDR3 region has the DNA TGTGCCACCAGCAGAGATGGACGGGAGTCTCAGTACTTC. Its translation: CATSRDGRESQYF.

This rearrangement joins TRBV6-6 to TRBJ1-2; a weak D match, TRBD1 (6 bases). Between the trimmed V and J ends, which lost 3 bases and 2 bases, there was a span of 10 bases. The CDR3 has 14 residues. Germline CDR1 reads MNHNY; CDR2 reads SVGAGI (reference sequence). The chain's CDR3 is CASSYGGANYGYTF. As DNA, the CDR3 is TGTGCCAGCAGTTATGGGGGCGCGAACTATGGCTACACCTTC.

The chain recombines TRBV12-3 or TRBV12-4 with TRBJ2-7; D may be TRBD1 or TRBD2 (5 bases each). V was clipped by 6 bases and J by 3 bases, with 15 bases between them. The CDR3 is 14 amino acids. The chain's CDR3 is CASRTSGLHYEQYF. For the CDR3, the DNA is TGTGCCAGCAGAACCTCGGGGCTCCACTACGAGCAGTACTTC.

The CDR3 DNA reads as TGTGCCAGCAGCTTAGTTTTAGGGAGCTCCTACAATGAGCAGTTCTTC. The encoded protein is CASSLVLGSSYNEQFF. This chain joins TRBV7-9 and TRBJ2-1; the D gene is possibly TRBD2 (5 bases). The germline gives CDR1 SEHNR, CDR2 FQNEAQ (reference sequence). The CDR3 runs to 16 residues. The V end was cut by 1 base, the J end by 0 bases, with 10 bases between.

The chain carries TRBV12-3 or TRBV12-4 and TRBJ2-3; no clear D gene. The V gene lost 8 bases and the J gene lost 1 base, with 10 bases spanning the gap. This CDR3 spans 13 amino acids. CDR3: CASAKPGTDTQYF. CDR3 DNA: TGTGCCAGCGCTAAGCCCGGCACAGATACGCAGTATTTT.

The chain couples TRBV3-1 to TRBJ2-7; 7 nucleotides agree with TRBD2. Germline lookup yields CDR1 LGHDT and CDR2 YNNKEL (reference sequence). The length of the CDR3 is 14 residues. The trim removed 3 bases at V and 0 bases at J, leaving 2 bases unmatched. The DNA for the CDR3 is TGTGCCAGCAGCCATGGCGGGAGCTCCTACGAGCAGTACTTC. It codes for CASSHGGSSYEQYF.

This clonotype was seen a few times. This sequence joins TRBV12-3 or TRBV12-4 and TRBJ1-1; TRBD1 agrees at 7 bases. The CDR3 has 15 residues. V dropped 5 bases and J dropped 5; count of bases not matched to a gene: 11. CDR3: CASSPGTPDRTEAFF. CDR3 sequence (DNA): TGTGCCAGCAGTCCCGGAACCCCGGACAGGACTGAAGCTTTCTTT.

This chain connects TRBV9 to TRBJ2-7; 8 nucleotides line up with TRBD2. Germline V gives CDR1 SGDLS, CDR2 YYNGEE. The CDR3 spans 14 residues. Trimming took 2 bases from V and 9 from J; bases not matched to a gene: 10. The CDR3 loop reads CASSVSGVQEVQYF. In DNA, the CDR3 is TGTGCCAGCAGCGTTAGCGGGGTCCAGGAAGTGCAGTACTTC.

This clonotype was counted between two and nine times. The V and J genes are TRBV7-9 and TRBJ2-1; D perhaps matches TRBD2 (5 bases). The germline gives CDR1 SEHNR, CDR2 FQNEAQ (reference sequence). Trimming removed 5 bases from V and 0 bases from J, with 14 bases in between. This CDR3 has 16 amino acids. The CDR3 loop reads CASSLGPSLSYNEQFF. DNA for the CDR3: TGTGCCAGCAGCCTTGGGCCTAGCCTCTCCTACAATGAGCAGTTCTTC.

The chain joins TRBV12-3 or TRBV12-4 to TRBJ2-7; D call uncertain. The CDR3 covers 14 residues. Between the trimmed V and J ends, which lost 3 bases and 2 bases, there was a span of 11 bases. In DNA form, the CDR3 reads TGTGCCAGCAGTTTTAACGTCCCTACCTACGAGCAGTACTTC. This encodes CASSFNVPTYEQYF.

The V call is TRBV3-1, the J call TRBJ2-4; 11 bases match TRBD2. The J call may be wrong; the DNA end is better matched by TRBJ2-7. The CDR3 runs to 16 residues. Germline V CDR1 and CDR2: LGHDT, YNNKEL (reference sequence). This chain's CDR3 is CASSQPLLAGAYEQYF. CDR3 DNA: TGTGCCAGCAGCCAACCCCTACTAGCGGGAGCCTACGAGCAGTACTTC.

This clonotype was counted between two and nine times. The chain employs TRBV29-1 and TRBJ2-7, with 8 bases aligning to TRBD1. The CDR3 is 11 residues long. The V segment lost 6 bases and the J segment 6 bases; nucleotides outside the gene matches: 4. Germline V gene data show CDR1 as SQVTM and CDR2 as ANQGSEA. CDR3 DNA sequence: TGCAGCGTGAACACAGGGGGCGAGCAGTACTTC. Encoded protein: CSVNTGGEQYF.